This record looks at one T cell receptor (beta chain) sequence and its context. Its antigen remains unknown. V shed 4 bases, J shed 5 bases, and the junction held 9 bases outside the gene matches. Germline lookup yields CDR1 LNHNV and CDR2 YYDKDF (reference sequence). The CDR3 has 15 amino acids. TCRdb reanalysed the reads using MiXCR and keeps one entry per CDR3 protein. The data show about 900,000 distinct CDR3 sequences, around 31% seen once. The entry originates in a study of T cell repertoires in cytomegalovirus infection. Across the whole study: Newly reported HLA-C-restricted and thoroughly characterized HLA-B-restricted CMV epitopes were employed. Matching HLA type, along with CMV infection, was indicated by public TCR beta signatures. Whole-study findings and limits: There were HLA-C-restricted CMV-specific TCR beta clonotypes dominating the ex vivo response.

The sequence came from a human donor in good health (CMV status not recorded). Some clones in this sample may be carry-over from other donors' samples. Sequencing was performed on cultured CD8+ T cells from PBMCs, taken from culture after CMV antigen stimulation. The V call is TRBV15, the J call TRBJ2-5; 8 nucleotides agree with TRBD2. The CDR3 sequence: CATSNQRGPGETQYF. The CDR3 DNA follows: TGTGCCACCAGCAACCAGCGGGGGCCTGGGGAGACCCAGTACTTC.